Listed here are 3 T cell receptor beta chains from one sample, sequenced in a study of CD8 T cells in ankylosing spondylitis. TCRdb reprocessed the 5' RACE reads with MiXCR, giving one entry per CDR3 protein. The sample carries under 200,000 distinct CDR3 sequences, approximately 13% recorded once. The sequenced sample consisted of blood, either unsorted or a sorted T cell fraction (not recorded which). Receptors originate from a female donor with ankylosing spondylitis or in good health (not recorded which).

This clonotype was picked up many times. This sequence joins TRBV20-1 and TRBJ1-4, with TRBD1 matching over 7 bases. The CDR3 totals 14 residues. From germline, CDR1 is DFQATT and CDR2 SNEGSKA (reference sequence). The CDR3 region is CSPVRDSRNEKLFF. CDR3 DNA sequence: TGCAGCCCTGTACGGGACAGCCGTAATGAAAAACTGTTTTTT.

This clonotype was counted many times. V and J are TRBV4-1 and TRBJ2-1, with 12 bases identical to TRBD2. The CDR3 sequence is 16 residues long. V shed 4 bases, J shed 8 bases, and the junction held 9 bases outside the gene matches. Per the germline V gene, CDR1 is MGHRA and CDR2 is YSYEKL. CDR3 loop: CASSPEGLAGYYEQFF. CDR3 nucleotides: TGCGCCAGCAGCCCGGAAGGACTAGCGGGATACTATGAGCAGTTCTTC.

This chain links TRBV24-1 with TRBJ2-1; the match to TRBD2 covers 8 bases. The germline gives CDR1 KGHDR, CDR2 SFDVKD. J gave up 9 bases and V 3 bases, and 9 bases lay outside the gene matches. This CDR3 has 15 residues. Here the CDR3 reads CATSDPGLGHSEQFF. The CDR3 nucleotides read TGTGCCACCAGTGATCCGGGACTAGGTCATAGTGAGCAGTTCTTC.